Following are 5 T cell receptor beta chains from one sample sequenced in a study of human T cells and chemical hapten exposure. Regarding time point: patch test 3, about 24 weeks after DPC sensitization. Treatment meaning: therapeutic diphenylcyclopropenone sensitization with weekly scalp DPC. TCRdb recomputed calls from the RACE reads with MiXCR, one row per CDR3 protein. There are tens of thousands of distinct CDR3 sequences in the sample; roughly a tenth occur only once, and roughly 17% lies in the top ten. The input for sequencing was whole blood, taken in connection with sensitization to the hapten diphenylcyclopropenone (DPC). Receptors originate from a woman between 40 and 55 years old with alopecia areata. Some clones in this sample may be carry-over from other donors' samples.

The chain joins TRBV4-1 to TRBJ2-3, with 8 bases aligning to TRBD2. Germline V gene lookup returns CDR1 MGHRA and CDR2 YSYEKL. CDR3 length equals 18 residues. With 0 bases clipped from V and 3 bases from J, the junction kept 11 bases outside the gene matches. This chain's CDR3 is CASSQEKTGGQITDTQYF. The CDR3 DNA follows: TGCGCCAGCAGCCAAGAAAAAACGGGGGGGCAGATAACAGATACGCAGTATTTT.

V usage is TRBV7-9 and J usage is TRBJ1-5; D not resolved. V shed 3 bases and J shed 9 bases, with 9 bases lying between them. This CDR3 comprises 12 residues. Looked up from germline, CDR1 is SEHNR and CDR2 is FQNEAQ (reference sequence). CDR3 protein: CASSFWEAPQHF. Written as DNA, the CDR3 is TGTGCCAGCAGCTTCTGGGAGGCGCCCCAGCATTTT.

The chain joins TRBV12-3 or TRBV12-4 to TRBJ1-5, with D possibly matching TRBD1 (5 bases). V lost 5 bases, J lost 6 bases, and 14 bases lay in between. The CDR3 sequence is 14 residues long. DNA of the CDR3: TGTGCCAGCAGTCAGGGACCCGTGGGTCAGCCCCAGCATTTT. Protein product: CASSQGPVGQPQHF.

The chain combines TRBV5-6 with TRBJ2-7, with D uncertain. V lost 0 bases, J lost 0 bases, and 7 bases lay in between. There are 14 residues in the CDR3. CDR1 is SGHDT, CDR2 YYEEEE, per germline. CDR3 protein: CASSLALSSYEQYF. The CDR3 DNA is TGTGCCAGCAGCTTGGCACTCAGCTCCTACGAGCAGTACTTC.

In its sample, this clonotype was seen many times. The V and J genes are TRBV7-6 and TRBJ1-6; D is possibly TRBD1 (6 bases). The length of the CDR3 is 14 residues. V dropped 1 base and J dropped 10 bases, with 11 bases sitting between them. Germline CDR1 and CDR2: SGHVS and FNYEAQ. CDR3 DNA: TGTGCCAGCAGCTTAGTCCCAGGGGAATCACCCCTCCACTTT. This sequence encodes CASSLVPGESPLHF.